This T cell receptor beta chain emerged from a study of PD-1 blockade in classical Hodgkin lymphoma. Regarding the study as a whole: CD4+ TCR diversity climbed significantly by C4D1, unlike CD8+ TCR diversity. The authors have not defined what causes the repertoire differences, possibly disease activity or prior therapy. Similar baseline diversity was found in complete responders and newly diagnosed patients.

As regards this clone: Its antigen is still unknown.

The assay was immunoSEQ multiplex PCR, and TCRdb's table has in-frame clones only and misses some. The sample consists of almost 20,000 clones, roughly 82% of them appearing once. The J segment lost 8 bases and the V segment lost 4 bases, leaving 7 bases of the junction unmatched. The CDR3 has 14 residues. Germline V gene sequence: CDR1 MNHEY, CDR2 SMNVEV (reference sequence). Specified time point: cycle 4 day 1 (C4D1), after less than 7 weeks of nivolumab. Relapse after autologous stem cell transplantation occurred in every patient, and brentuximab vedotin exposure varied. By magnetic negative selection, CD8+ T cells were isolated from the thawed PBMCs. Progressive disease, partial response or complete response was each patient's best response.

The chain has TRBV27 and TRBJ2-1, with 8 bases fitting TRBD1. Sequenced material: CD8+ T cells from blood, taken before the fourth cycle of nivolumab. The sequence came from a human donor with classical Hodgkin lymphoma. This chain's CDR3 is CASSSRQGWYEQFF. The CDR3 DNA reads TGTGCCAGCAGTTCCAGACAGGGGTGGTATGAGCAGTTCTTC.